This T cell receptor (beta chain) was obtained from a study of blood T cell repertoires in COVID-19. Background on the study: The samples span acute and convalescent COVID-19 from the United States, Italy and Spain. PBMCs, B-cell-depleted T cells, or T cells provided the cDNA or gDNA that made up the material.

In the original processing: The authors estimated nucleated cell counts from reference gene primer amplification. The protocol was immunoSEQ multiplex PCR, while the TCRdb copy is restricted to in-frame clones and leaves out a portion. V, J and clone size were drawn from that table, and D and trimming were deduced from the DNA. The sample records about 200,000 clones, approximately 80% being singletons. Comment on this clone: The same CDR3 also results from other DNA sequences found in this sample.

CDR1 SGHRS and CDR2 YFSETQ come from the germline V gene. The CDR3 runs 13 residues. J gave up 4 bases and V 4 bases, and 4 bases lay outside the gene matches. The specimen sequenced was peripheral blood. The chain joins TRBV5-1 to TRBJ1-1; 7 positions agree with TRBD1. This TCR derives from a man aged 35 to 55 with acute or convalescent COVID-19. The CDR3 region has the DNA TGCGCCAGCAGCCTCCCAGGGGGCACTGAAGCTTTCTTT. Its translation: CASSLPGGTEAFF.